This T cell receptor (beta chain) originates from a study of shared clonotypes between healthy human individuals. V was pared by 4 bases and J by 10 bases, with 18 bases between. The CDR3 sequence is 14 residues long. Per the germline V gene, CDR1 is SGHTS and CDR2 is YDEGEE. Profiled with immunoSEQ multiplex PCR; TCRdb holds only in-frame clones, not every one. The table records 2 million to 2.5 million clones, roughly 96% of them present only once. The sequencing input was naive CD4+ T cells sorted from blood. Subset described: CD45RA+ positively selected. This clonotype was obtained from a young man in good health. V and J are TRBV5-8 and TRBJ2-1; possibly TRBD2 for D (6 bases). This CDR3 reads CASSQSAGSSEQFF. The CDR3 DNA reads as TGTGCCAGCAGCCAGAGTGCGGGGAGCAGCGAGCAGTTCTTC. The variable domain in full, completed from reference TRBV5-8 and TRBJ2-1, reads EAGVTQSPTHLIKTRGQQATLRCSPISGHTSVYWYQQALGLGLQFLLWYDEGEERNRGNFPPRFSGRQFPNYSSELNVNALELEDSALYLCASSQSAGSSEQFFGPGTRLTVL.